The next 26 T cell receptor beta chains were all read from a single sample in a study of T cells in Graves' hyperthyroidism and ophthalmopathy. Template material for amplifying TCR beta CDR3 regions consisted of RNA transcripts. When the TCR CDR3 underwent first-round RT-PCR, the HTBI primer set was used. TCRdb re-analysed the multiplex PCR reads in MiXCR, keeping a single row per CDR3 protein. Here the sample spans roughly 100,000 distinct CDR3 sequences, around 50% being singletons. Sample: blood. These receptor sequences come from a man aged 40-49 years with Graves' hyperthyroidism.

This clonotype was detected many times. The J gene is TRBJ1-1, the V gene TRBV20-1; D gene ambiguous. This CDR3 has 13 amino acids. Germline CDR1 DFQATT, CDR2 SNEGSKA (reference sequence). Deletions cut 2 bases from V and 5 bases from J, with 12 bases between. The DNA for the CDR3 is TGCAGTGCTAGAAGCCAGGCCCATACTGAAGCTTTCTTT. Amino acids: CSARSQAHTEAFF.

This clonotype was counted ten times or more. V usage is TRBV9 and J usage is TRBJ2-3; 9 positions match TRBD2. Per germline, CDR1 SGDLS and CDR2 YYNGEE. This CDR3 is built from 14 residues. V lost 4 bases to trimming and J lost 1 base; unmatched junction nucleotides: 1. In nucleotides, the CDR3 is TGTGCCAGCAGCCGGACTAGCGGCACAGATACGCAGTATTTT. It codes for CASSRTSGTDTQYF.

With regard to this clonotype: A junction end diverges from the germline sequence, so it may reflect a read error. The chain uses TRBV4-3 and TRBJ2-7, with a tentative D call TRBD1 (5 bases). Germline loops: CDR1 LGHNA, CDR2 YSLEER. The CDR3 sequence is 14 residues long. CDR3 in DNA: TGCGCCAGCAGCCAAGCAAGGGGTGCCTACGGGCAGCACTTC. This codes for CASSQARGAYGQHF.

Points on this clonotype: A much larger clone sits a single nucleotide away, making a read error possible. J is TRBJ1-5 and V is TRBV4-1; D perhaps matches TRBD1 (5 bases). Germline V CDR1 and CDR2: MGHRA, YSYEKL. The CDR3 has 14 residues. This chain's CDR3 is CTSSQGAAGQPQHF. DNA for the CDR3: TGCACCAGCAGCCAAGGGGCAGCGGGTCAGCCCCAGCATTTT.

On this clonotype itself: One junction end does not reproduce the germline sequence, and a read error may be involved. This rearrangement joins TRBV7-2 to TRBJ2-1, with 8 bases identical to TRBD2. The CDR3 runs 15 residues. The germline CDR1 and CDR2 sequences are SGHTA and FQGNSA. For the CDR3, the DNA is TGTGCCAGCAGCCCGTGGACTAGCTCATACAATGAGCAGTCCTTC. The encoded protein is CASSPWTSSYNEQSF.

As regards this clonotype: It is likely a read error, because the conserved phenylalanine at the end of the CDR3 is missing. The chain is built from TRBV6-5 and TRBJ2-7; the match to TRBD2 covers 8 bases. The CDR3 is 14 amino acids. Germline V gives CDR1 MNHEY, CDR2 SVGAGI. J was trimmed by 6 bases and V by 4 bases; bases with no gene match: 8. CDR3: CASSFLGLASEQYC. The CDR3, as DNA: TGTGCCAGCAGTTTCCTCGGACTAGCAAGCGAGCAGTACTGC.

This clonotype was seen a single time. The V and J genes are TRBV10-3 and TRBJ1-2; tentatively, D is TRBD1 (5 bases). There are 15 residues in the CDR3. The germline V and J ends were trimmed by 0 bases and 4 bases, with 12 bases remaining between them. Per the germline V gene, CDR1 is ENHRY and CDR2 is SYGVKD. The CDR3 sequence: CAISESQGRIYGYTF. CDR3 nucleotide sequence: TGTGCCATCAGTGAGTCCCAGGGACGGATCTATGGCTACACCTTC.

The chain uses TRBV6-2 or TRBV6-3 and TRBJ2-1, with 10 nucleotides matching TRBD2. Per the germline V gene, CDR1 is MNHEY and CDR2 is SVGEGT. J gave up 5 bases and V 6 bases, and 10 bases lay outside the gene matches. The CDR3 sequence is 16 residues long. CDR3 coding DNA: TGTGCCAGCAGATCCCTAGCGGGAGAGACCGACAATGAGCAGTTCTTC. Its protein product is CASRSLAGETDNEQFF.

There are a few counts of this clonotype. The CDR3 bases are TGTGCCAGCAGCCAAGAATCAGGGGCGCGAAATTCACCCCTCCACTTT. Encoded protein: CASSQESGARNSPLHF. The V gene is TRBV7-2, the J gene TRBJ1-6; D possibly corresponds to TRBD1 (6 bases). This CDR3 spans 16 amino acids. Looked up from germline, CDR1 is SGHTA and CDR2 is FQGNSA. With 5 bases removed from V and 7 bases from J, the gap between germline ends came to 18 bases.

This clonotype was observed at least ten times. J is TRBJ1-2 and V is TRBV7-9, with 9 bases identical to TRBD1. The CDR3 length is 14 residues. Trimming took 7 bases from V and 8 from J; bases not matched to a gene: 11. CDR1 and CDR2 (germline): SEHNR, FQNEAQ (reference sequence). The DNA of the CDR3 is TGTGCCAGCACCCCGGGACAGGGAGTTTTGGGCTACACCTTC. Protein product: CASTPGQGVLGYTF.

The gene calls are TRBV18 and TRBJ2-5; 7 nucleotides align to TRBD2. CDR1 is KGHSH and CDR2 is LQKENI in the germline V gene. V gave up 2 bases and J gave up 5 bases; unmatched junction bases: 11. There are 16 residues in the CDR3. The CDR3 DNA follows: TGTGCCAGCTCACCAAGGGGATCCTCCGGGGGGGAGACCCAGTACTTC. It codes for CASSPRGSSGGETQYF.

V usage is TRBV7-8 and J usage is TRBJ2-1, with 9 bases aligning to TRBD1. Germline values: CDR1 SGHVS, CDR2 FQNEAQ. This CDR3 region has 15 residues. V shed 5 bases and J 3 bases; nucleotides not matched to a gene: 5. CDR3 DNA sequence: TGTGCCAGCAGCGTAGACAGGGGGTACTACAATGAGCAGTTCTTC. Translating gives CASSVDRGYYNEQFF.

Worth noting for this clonotype: A junction boundary mismatches the germline segment, possibly from a read error. The chain employs TRBV19 and TRBJ2-5; D possibly corresponds to TRBD1 (5 bases). The CDR3 runs 13 residues. Germline values: CDR1 LNHDA, CDR2 SQIVND (reference sequence). The CDR3 sequence: CATARTRQEAQYF. CDR3 nucleotide sequence: TGTGCCACCGCCCGGACAAGGCAAGAGGCCCAGTACTTC. Variable domain in full (rest from reference TRBV19 and TRBJ2-5): DGGITQSPKYLFRKEGQNVTLSCEQNLNHDAMYWYRQDPGQGLRLIYYSQIVNDFQKGDIAEGYSVSREKKESFPLTVTSAQKNPTAFYLCATARTRQEAQYFGPGTRLLVL.

This clonotype was picked up many times. The V call is TRBV20-1, the J call TRBJ2-1; 7 bases agree with TRBD2. This CDR3 has 14 residues. CDR1 is DFQATT, CDR2 SNEGSKA, per germline (reference sequence). V shed 7 bases, J shed 5 bases, and the junction held 11 bases outside the gene matches. Here the CDR3 DNA reads TGCAGTGTCCTAACCCCTAGCGGACACAATGAGCAGTTCTTC. It specifies CSVLTPSGHNEQFF.

This chain uses TRBV29-1 with TRBJ2-1; 7 nucleotides agree with TRBD2. CDR3 length equals 14 residues. The germline CDR1 and CDR2 sequences are SQVTM and ANQGSEA. V shed 4 bases, J shed 0 bases, and the junction held 3 bases outside the gene matches. The CDR3 here is CSVVGGGSYNEQFF. Here the CDR3 DNA reads TGCAGCGTTGTGGGCGGGGGCTCCTACAATGAGCAGTTCTTC.

About this clonotype: The junction shows a germline mismatch at one end, possibly a read error. As DNA, the CDR3 is TGTGCCACCAGTGACAGGGGCGAAGTTAATGGGCAGTTCTTC. It translates to CATSDRGEVNGQFF. The V gene is TRBV24-1, the J gene TRBJ2-1; possible D gene TRBD1, 6 bases. The germline gives CDR1 KGHDR, CDR2 SFDVKD. This CDR3 is built from 14 residues.

This clonotype was recorded at least ten times. The chain joins TRBV2 to TRBJ2-1; TRBD2 agrees at 7 bases. J was trimmed by 9 bases and V by 6 bases; bases with no gene match: 5. Per germline, CDR1 SNHLY and CDR2 FYNNEI. The CDR3 covers 12 residues. The CDR3 coding sequence is TGTGCCAGCAGGGGGTTAGCGGGTGAGCAGTTCTTC. It yields the protein CASRGLAGEQFF.

This clonotype was found many times. The chain is built from TRBV10-2 and TRBJ2-7; 7 bases fit TRBD1. CDR3 length: 14 amino acids. V lost 6 bases to trimming and J lost 1 base; unmatched junction nucleotides: 6. Looked up from germline, CDR1 is WSHSY and CDR2 is SAAADI. For the CDR3, the DNA is TGCGCCAGCAGGGTCCTGGGACAGTCCTACGAGCAGTACTTC. Protein: CASRVLGQSYEQYF.

This clonotype was seen repeatedly, ten times or more. The genes are TRBV20-1 and TRBJ1-5; 7 positions match TRBD1. The CDR3 has 14 residues. Germline loops: CDR1 DFQATT, CDR2 SNEGSKA (reference sequence). The V and J ends lost 1 base and 13 bases, in that order; junction bases with no gene match: 13. CDR3 in amino acids: CSARGQGDFRDQHF. The CDR3 nucleotides read TGCAGTGCTAGAGGACAGGGAGACTTTAGGGATCAGCATTTT.

The rearrangement links TRBV9 to TRBJ2-3; D may match TRBD1 or TRBD2 (6 bases each). V lost 4 bases, J lost 2 bases, and 14 bases lay in between. Germline loops: CDR1 SGDLS, CDR2 YYNGEE. CDR3 length equals 15 residues. In DNA form, the CDR3 reads TGTGCCAGCAGCCAAGGAGGGGGAGCCACAGATACGCAGTATTTT. This codes for CASSQGGGATDTQYF. Drawing the rest from reference TRBV9 and TRBJ2-3, the complete variable domain is DSGVTQTPKHLITATGQRVTLRCSPRSGDLSVYWYQQSLDQGLQFLIQYYNGEERAKGNILERFSAQQFPDLHSELNLSSLELGDSALYFCASSQGGGATDTQYFGPGTRLTVL.

This clonotype has a count of ten or more. This rearrangement joins TRBV7-8 to TRBJ2-3; possibly TRBD1 or TRBD2 for D (5 bases each). Germline CDR1 SGHVS, CDR2 FQNEAQ. The CDR3 is 14 amino acids. The V end lost 7 bases, the J end lost 0 bases, and 11 bases lay between the germline ends. The CDR3 DNA reads TGTGCCAGCAAGGTCAGGGAGAGCACAGATACGCAGTATTTT. Protein sequence: CASKVRESTDTQYF.

The CDR3 spells CASSVDGPSSYNEQFF. CDR3 sequence (DNA): TGTGCCAGCAGCGTAGACGGACCAAGCTCCTACAATGAGCAGTTCTTC. The rearrangement joins TRBV9 to TRBJ2-1; D uncertain. CDR3 length: 16 amino acids. Germline CDR1 SGDLS, CDR2 YYNGEE. Trimming took off 0 bases at V and 0 bases at J, with 10 bases between the two ends.

This clonotype was observed at least ten times. The chain carries TRBV13 and TRBJ1-2; D ambiguous. This CDR3 region has 11 residues. V was trimmed by 5 bases and J by 3 bases, leaving 4 bases between them. In germline, CDR1 is PRHDT, CDR2 FYEKMQ (reference sequence). The CDR3 spells CASSTDYGYTF. CDR3 coding DNA: TGTGCCAGCAGCACAGACTATGGCTACACCTTC.

This clonotype was seen once. The chain recombines TRBV20-1 with TRBJ2-4, with no clear D. This CDR3 is built from 14 residues. CDR1 DFQATT and CDR2 SNEGSKA come from the germline V gene (reference sequence). Trimming stripped 0 bases from V and 0 bases from J, with 6 bases between. CDR3 DNA: TGCAGTGCTAGAGATAGGCTAGCCAAAAACATTCAGTACTTC. Translation: CSARDRLAKNIQYF.

In its sample, this clonotype was seen many times. The chain links TRBV10-2 to TRBJ2-3; D uncertain. Germline V gene data show CDR1 as WSHSY and CDR2 as SAAADI. The CDR3 length is 12 residues. V was clipped by 3 bases and J by 4 bases, with 5 bases between them. DNA for the CDR3: TGCGCCAGCAGTGAAAGGGCAGATACGCAGTATTTT. It specifies CASSERADTQYF.

Details on this clonotype: This is likely a read error, given that the CDR3 carries no conserved phenylalanine or tryptophan at its end. The gene calls are TRBV19 and TRBJ1-4, with 9 positions matching TRBD1. This CDR3 has 18 amino acids. In germline, CDR1 is LNHDA, CDR2 SQIVND (reference sequence). CDR3: CASAASLGQGMTKEKLFC. The CDR3 nucleotides are TGTGCCAGCGCCGCGTCCCTAGGACAGGGGATGACTAAAGAAAAACTGTTTTGT.